The 4 T cell receptor beta chains below all came from one sample that was sequenced in a study of CD8 T cells in ankylosing spondylitis. TCRdb analysed the 5' RACE reads with MiXCR anew, one entry per CDR3 protein. This sample has a few hundred thousand distinct CDR3 sequences, with around a tenth found just once. The source material was blood, either unsorted or a sorted T cell fraction (not recorded which). All receptors come from a female donor with ankylosing spondylitis or in good health (not recorded which).

The chain has TRBV5-1 and TRBJ2-7; 9 positions agree with TRBD1. This CDR3 region has 14 residues. Trimming took 4 bases from V and 3 from J; bases not matched to a gene: 5. Germline assignment: CDR1 SGHRS and CDR2 YFSETQ. CDR3 loop: CASSPEGQGYEQYF. The CDR3 bases are TGCGCCAGCAGCCCCGAGGGACAGGGCTACGAGCAGTACTTC.

A word on this clonotype: One junction end disagrees with the germline gene, perhaps due to a read error. The chain is built from TRBV2 and TRBJ2-7; 9 positions match TRBD1. CDR3 length: 14 residues. Germline CDR1 SNHLY, CDR2 FYNNEI. This CDR3 is CAGRSGQGVYEQYF. CDR3 in DNA: TGTGCCGGCAGGTCGGGACAGGGTGTGTACGAGCAGTACTTC.

Many counts were recorded for this clonotype. V and J are TRBV10-3 and TRBJ2-3; TRBD2 aligns across 7 bases. This CDR3 has 14 amino acids. Germline assignment: CDR1 ENHRY and CDR2 SYGVKD. Trimming at V came to 10 bases and at J to 5 bases, leaving 12 bases not matched to a gene. The CDR3 DNA reads as TGTGCCACCGCCGCGGGGGTATTTGGAGATACGCAGTATTTT. As protein: CATAAGVFGDTQYF.

At least ten counts were recorded for this clonotype. The J gene is TRBJ2-1, the V gene TRBV6-1; D gene unclear. The CDR3 runs to 14 residues. V was cut by 6 bases and J by 0 bases, with 9 bases left in between. Per germline, CDR1 MNHNS and CDR2 SASEGT. In DNA form, the CDR3 reads TGTGCCAGCAGCCCACCCCCCTCCTACAATGAGCAGTTCTTC. Translated: CASSPPPSYNEQFF.